The 28 T cell receptor beta chains presented below share a single source sample, sequenced in a study of Ad26.COV2.S vaccination and SARS-CoV-2 variants. Generated by immunoSEQ multiplex PCR, the TCRdb table keeps only in-frame clones and is missing some. The sample shows 300,000 to 400,000 clones, about 89% of them seen only once. Treatment in this sample: some 19 received Ad26.COV2.S at low or high dose, single or two shots; roughly five received placebo; per-sample allocation not given. Material that was analyzed had been drawn on day 63 after the first vaccine or placebo injection. The material was peripheral blood, obtained in a trial of Ad26.COV2.S vaccine versus placebo. These receptors were obtained from a person between 18 and 59 years old who received the Ad26.COV2.S COVID-19 vaccine or a placebo.

J is TRBJ2-2 and V is TRBV5-1; the D is unclear. CDR3 length equals 12 residues. Germline CDR1 reads SGHRS; CDR2 reads YFSETQ. V was pared by 4 bases and J by 6 bases, with 7 bases between. CDR3 DNA: TGCGCCAGCAGCCCACAGTCCGGGGAGCTGTTTTTT. This sequence encodes CASSPQSGELFF.

Here the CDR3 reads CASSLAIADTDTQYF. CDR3 nucleotide sequence: TGTGCCAGCAGCTTAGCGATAGCAGACACAGATACGCAGTATTTT. This chain connects TRBV7-9 to TRBJ2-3; D is unresolved. The CDR3 runs to 15 residues. Germline CDR1 reads SEHNR; CDR2 reads FQNEAQ (reference sequence). Deletions cut 0 bases from V and 2 bases from J, with 9 bases between.

This sequence joins TRBV6-2 or TRBV6-3 and TRBJ2-1; D unresolved. Between the trimmed V and J ends, which lost 5 bases and 2 bases, there was a span of 10 bases. Germline lookup yields CDR1 MNHEY and CDR2 SVGEGT. The CDR3 covers 14 residues. The CDR3 loop is CASSRRPTYNEQFF. CDR3 DNA: TGTGCCAGCAGTAGGAGACCAACCTACAATGAGCAGTTCTTC.

In this sample, this clone turned up once. The V gene is TRBV3-1 (or the pseudogene TRBV3-2), the J gene TRBJ1-1, with a possible D match to TRBD1 (6 bases). Trimming removed 9 bases from V and 8 bases from J, with 25 bases in between. The CDR3 contains 15 residues. Germline CDR1 reads LGHDT; CDR2 reads YNNKEL (reference sequence). The CDR3 reads CASKRSGADGQEAFF. The CDR3 DNA reads TGTGCCAGTAAACGATCTGGGGCGGACGGACAGGAAGCTTTCTTT.

V gene TRBV2 combines with J gene TRBJ1-1, with D possibly being TRBD1 (5 bases). The germline V and J ends were trimmed by 6 bases and 4 bases, with 12 bases remaining between them. Germline-derived CDR1 and CDR2 are SNHLY and FYNNEI. The CDR3 is 13 residues long. DNA for the CDR3: TGTGCCAGCAGAGAGGCCAGGGCCACTGAAGCTTTCTTT. Encoded protein: CASREARATEAFF.

This clone was detected only a few times. The chain joins TRBV30 to TRBJ1-1; 8 nucleotides align to TRBD1. V lost 3 bases and J lost 4; bases outside the gene matches: 4. Germline assignment: CDR1 GTSNPN and CDR2 SVGIG (reference sequence). The CDR3 sequence is 13 residues long. In DNA form, the CDR3 reads TGTGCCTGGAGCGACAGGGGCCCCACTGAAGCTTTCTTT. Translating it yields CAWSDRGPTEAFF.

This chain joins TRBV6-5 and TRBJ1-1, with D possibly matching TRBD1 (5 bases). CDR3 length: 14 residues. The germline V gene encodes CDR1 MNHEY and CDR2 SVGAGI. V was shortened by 5 bases and J by 1 base, with 11 bases between the two germline ends. The CDR3 loop is CASSKRGQNTEAFF. Written as DNA, the CDR3 is TGTGCCAGCAGTAAACGCGGACAGAACACTGAAGCTTTCTTT.

As to this clone: The same CDR3 can be traced to other DNA sequences in this sample. The V and J genes are TRBV27 and TRBJ2-7, with unresolved D. Germline lookup yields CDR1 MNHEY and CDR2 SMNVEV (reference sequence). Trimming removed 3 bases at V and 1 base at J, with 7 bases between. The length of the CDR3 is 13 residues. The CDR3 spells CASSLSLSYEQYF. CDR3 nucleotide sequence: TGTGCCAGCAGTTTGTCCCTTTCCTACGAGCAGTACTTC.

The rearrangement links TRBV5-6 to TRBJ1-1; 8 bases agree with TRBD1. From germline, CDR1 is SGHDT and CDR2 YYEEEE. The length of the CDR3 is 17 residues. The J segment lost 3 bases and the V segment lost 2 bases, leaving 12 bases of the junction unmatched. Here the CDR3 reads CASSFGRGRVADTEAFF. Written as DNA, the CDR3 is TGTGCCAGCAGCTTTGGCAGGGGGCGGGTTGCGGACACTGAAGCTTTCTTT.

The rearrangement links TRBV18 to TRBJ1-5; the D gene is possibly TRBD1 (6 bases). CDR1 and CDR2 from the germline V gene are KGHSH and LQKENI. The germline V and J ends were trimmed by 3 bases and 0 bases, with 15 bases remaining between them. The length of the CDR3 is 17 residues. The CDR3 sequence is CASSPDTGGHSNQPQHF. Here the CDR3 DNA reads TGTGCCAGCTCACCCGACACCGGGGGCCATAGCAATCAGCCCCAGCATTTT.

The chain joins TRBV28 to TRBJ2-5; 9 bases map to TRBD1. Unmatched junction bases numbered 9, after V lost 7 bases and J lost 3 bases. The CDR3 spans 15 residues. Per germline, CDR1 MDHEN and CDR2 SYDVKM. CDR3 sequence reads: CASTKQGARKETQYF. The CDR3 DNA follows: TGTGCCAGCACCAAACAGGGGGCGCGTAAAGAGACCCAGTACTTC.

The rearrangement links TRBV11-2 to TRBJ2-1; a possible D gene is TRBD1 (6 bases). This CDR3 has 14 residues. Looked up from germline, CDR1 is SGHAT and CDR2 is FQNNGV. Trimming removed 5 bases at V and 0 bases at J, with 8 bases between. CDR3 nucleotides: TGTGCCAGCAGCCAGGGGAGCTCCTACAATGAGCAGTTCTTC. Protein sequence: CASSQGSSYNEQFF. The full variable domain, rest sourced from reference TRBV11-2 and TRBJ2-1, is EAGVAQSPRYKIIEKRQSVAFWCNPISGHATLYWYQQILGQGPKLLIQFQNNGVVDDSQLPKDRFSAERLKGVDSTLKIQPAKLEDSAVYLCASSQGSSYNEQFFGPGTRLTVL.

This chain joins TRBV5-1 and TRBJ2-5; 12 bases agree with TRBD2. Germline CDR1 SGHRS, CDR2 YFSETQ. J lost 1 base, V lost 3 bases, and 7 bases had no gene match. The CDR3 is 17 amino acids. The CDR3 coding sequence is TGCGCCAGCAGCTCCTCCACTAGCGGGGGGCCCCAAGAGACCCAGTACTTC. Amino acid sequence: CASSSSTSGGPQETQYF.

The chain links TRBV3-1 (or the pseudogene TRBV3-2) to TRBJ2-5; TRBD1 agrees at 8 bases. Germline CDR1 reads LGHDT; CDR2 reads YNNKEL (reference sequence). V shed 6 bases, J shed 0 bases, and the junction held 6 bases outside the gene matches. The CDR3 sequence is 15 residues long. CDR3 residues: CASSFRGRHQETQYF. The CDR3 bases are TGTGCCAGCAGTTTCAGGGGGCGGCACCAAGAGACCCAGTACTTC.

This clone occurred a few times. The V gene is TRBV28, the J gene TRBJ2-7; 9 positions agree with TRBD2. In germline, CDR1 is MDHEN, CDR2 SYDVKM. The CDR3 has 15 residues. Trimming removed 2 bases from V and 4 bases from J; junction bases left unmatched: 6. DNA for the CDR3: TGTGCCAGCAGTTTAGGTAGCGGGAGAGGGTACGAGCAGTACTTC. It is translated as CASSLGSGRGYEQYF.

This chain uses TRBV5-4 with TRBJ2-5; no firm D call. The CDR3 length is 16 residues. V was shortened by 1 base and J by 5 bases, with 18 bases between the two germline ends. Germline lookup yields CDR1 SGHNT and CDR2 YYREEE (reference sequence). For the CDR3, the DNA is TGTGCCAGCAGCTTGCTGGGAACCCCTCAAGGGGAGACCCAGTACTTC. It is translated as CASSLLGTPQGETQYF.

V gene TRBV21-1 combines with J gene TRBJ2-7; the table's D call TRBD2 went unverified against the DNA. TRBV21-1 is classified as a pseudogene. The CDR3 length is 11 residues. This CDR3 reads CASIPSYEQYF. The CDR3, as DNA: TGTGCCAGCATCCCTTCCTACGAGCAGTACTTC.

The chain uses TRBV10-2 and TRBJ1-5, with D perhaps TRBD1 (5 bases). CDR3 length equals 13 residues. Germline V gene lookup returns CDR1 WSHSY and CDR2 SAAADI. Trimming took off 5 bases at V and 3 bases at J, with 8 bases between the two ends. CDR3 DNA: TGCGCCAGCAGTAGGGACCCCAATCAGCCCCAGCATTTT. It translates to CASSRDPNQPQHF.

The chain carries TRBV25-1 and TRBJ1-2; tentative D call: TRBD1 (6 bases). Trimming left V 5 bases short and J 1 base short, with 17 bases between. The CDR3 sequence is 16 residues long. Germline values: CDR1 MGHDK, CDR2 SYGVNS. The CDR3 here is CASSPGHLHFNYGYTF. The CDR3 nucleotides read TGTGCCAGCAGTCCGGGACACCTCCACTTTAACTATGGCTACACCTTC.

The chain links TRBV2 to TRBJ2-6; the D gene is possibly TRBD2 (6 bases). V shed 1 base and J shed 0 bases, with 13 bases lying between them. The CDR3 loop spans 18 amino acids. Germline loops: CDR1 SNHLY, CDR2 FYNNEI. The CDR3 DNA is TGTGCCAGCAGTGAAGGGAGGGGCACCTTCTCTGGGGCCAACGTCCTGACTTTC. Its translation: CASSEGRGTFSGANVLTF.

The chain joins TRBV9 to TRBJ2-1; 8 nucleotides align to TRBD1. Germline loops: CDR1 SGDLS, CDR2 YYNGEE. Trimming cost V 1 base and J 3 bases; bases outside gene matches: 18. This CDR3 region has 20 residues. The DNA of the CDR3 is TGTGCCAGCAGCGTATCCGGAGGTTTAGGCGGGACAGGACTCTACAATGAGCAGTTCTTC. Residues: CASSVSGGLGGTGLYNEQFF.

This rearrangement joins TRBV7-6 to TRBJ2-1, with 8 positions matching TRBD1. The V and J ends lost 5 bases and 5 bases, in that order; junction bases with no gene match: 5. The CDR3 length is 14 residues. CDR1 and CDR2 from the germline V gene are SGHVS and FNYEAQ. The CDR3 is CASSMTGVDNEQFF. DNA of the CDR3: TGTGCCAGCAGCATGACAGGGGTGGACAATGAGCAGTTCTTC.

The J gene is TRBJ2-7, the V gene TRBV5-8, with no clear D. CDR1 is SGHTS and CDR2 is YDEGEE in the germline V gene. V was cut by 0 bases and J by 1 base, with 11 bases left in between. The CDR3 runs 15 residues. This CDR3 is CASSLEGLGSYEQYF. Written as DNA, the CDR3 is TGTGCCAGCAGCTTGGAGGGTCTTGGGTCCTACGAGCAGTACTTC.

A few counts support this clone. The chain employs TRBV10-2 and TRBJ2-1, with 12 bases identical to TRBD2. CDR1 is WSHSY and CDR2 is SAAADI in the germline V gene. CDR3 length equals 16 residues. Trimming cost V 6 bases and J 3 bases; bases outside gene matches: 6. The CDR3: CASSAGTSGFYNEQFF. CDR3 sequence (DNA): TGCGCCAGCAGCGCCGGGACTAGCGGGTTCTACAATGAGCAGTTCTTC.

The chain employs TRBV7-9 and TRBJ2-7; no clear D. Germline values: CDR1 SEHNR, CDR2 FQNEAQ (reference sequence). The V gene lost 1 base and the J gene lost 5 bases, with 12 bases spanning the gap. The CDR3 loop spans 14 amino acids. CDR3 loop: CASSLVLETDEQYF. DNA for the CDR3: TGTGCCAGCAGCTTAGTCCTAGAGACTGACGAGCAGTACTTC. The variable domain in full, completed from reference TRBV7-9 and TRBJ2-7, reads DTGVSQNPRHKITKRGQNVTFRCDPISEHNRLYWYRQTLGQGPEFLTYFQNEAQLEKSRLLSDRFSAERPKGSFSTLEIQRTEQGDSAMYLCASSLVLETDEQYFGPGTRLTVT.

The genes are TRBV6-5 and TRBJ2-1; 9 bases are a match to TRBD1. The CDR3 is made up of 14 amino acids. V dropped 6 bases and J dropped 9; count of bases not matched to a gene: 9. CDR1 and CDR2 from the germline V gene are MNHEY and SVGAGI. CDR3 sequence (DNA): TGTGCCAGCAGGCCGGGGACAGGGCCTGGTGAGCAGTTCTTC. Its protein product is CASRPGTGPGEQFF.

The chain combines TRBV27 with TRBJ2-1; D is possibly TRBD2 (5 bases). Germline CDR1 is MNHEY and CDR2 is SMNVEV (reference sequence). The CDR3 spans 15 residues. V lost 3 bases and J lost 1, with 10 bases in between. The chain's CDR3 is CASSFRTGSYNEQFF. The CDR3 nucleotides are TGTGCCAGCAGTTTTCGGACGGGATCCTACAATGAGCAGTTCTTC.

The CDR3 protein is CASSEMRGGHEQYF. CDR3 in DNA: TGCGCCAGCAGTGAAATGAGGGGAGGGCACGAGCAGTACTTC. V gene TRBV10-1 combines with J gene TRBJ2-7; 7 bases are shared with TRBD2. Germline V gives CDR1 WNHNN, CDR2 SYGVQD (reference sequence). CDR3 length: 14 residues. The J segment lost 5 bases and the V segment lost 3 bases, leaving 7 bases of the junction unmatched.